The present T cell receptor (beta chain) was sequenced within a study of blood T cells in healthy people across ages. Germline lookup yields CDR1 SGDLS and CDR2 YYNGEE. CDR3 length: 16 amino acids. With 0 bases removed from V and 3 bases from J, the gap between germline ends came to 15 bases. Next came a second PCR, run for about 6 to 12 cycles, which used a sample-barcoded 5' primer along with a J-beta primer mix. TCRdb analysed the 5' RACE reads with MiXCR anew, one entry per CDR3 protein. The table includes some 880,000 distinct CDR3 sequences, roughly 35% detected once. V and J are TRBV9 and TRBJ1-2; D is perhaps TRBD1 (5 bases). The specimen was blood. This sequence originates from a man between 18 and 35 years old in good health. The CDR3 protein is CASSVAAGTEHYGYTF. The CDR3 DNA follows: TGTGCCAGCAGCGTAGCGGCCGGGACGGAACACTATGGCTACACCTTC.